This T cell receptor beta chain was obtained from a study of T-cell reconstitution after alpha-beta-depleted transplantation in children. This clonotype was seen a handful of times. Germline assignment: CDR1 SEHNR and CDR2 FQNEAQ (reference sequence). V was clipped by 5 bases and J by 3 bases; unmatched bases: 6. This CDR3 has 15 residues. A TCRbeta library incorporating unique molecular identifiers was prepared. Each CDR3 protein is one row after TCRdb ran MiXCR on the PCR reads. This sample carries 330,000 or so distinct CDR3 sequences, over 9% of them seen once, and the ten largest clones take less than 2.5%.

Sequencing was performed on PBMCs from the stem cell graft donor, taken from the stem cell graft. The gene calls are TRBV7-9 and TRBJ1-4; 7 bases are a match to TRBD1. The source is a human donor who donated a stem cell graft to a child with acute lymphoblastic leukemia. CDR3 nucleotide sequence: TGTGCCAGCAGCCAGAAGACAGGGTCTAATGAAAAACTGTTTTTT. Translation gives CASSQKTGSNEKLFF.